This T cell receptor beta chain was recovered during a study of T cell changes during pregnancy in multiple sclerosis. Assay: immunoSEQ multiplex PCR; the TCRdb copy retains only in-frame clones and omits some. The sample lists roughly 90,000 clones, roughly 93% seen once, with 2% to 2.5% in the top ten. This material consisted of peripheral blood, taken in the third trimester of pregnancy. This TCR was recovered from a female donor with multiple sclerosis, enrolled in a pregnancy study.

The CDR3 loop reads CASSLDRVNGYTF. As DNA, the CDR3 is TGTGCCAGCAGTTTGGACAGGGTCAATGGCTACACCTTC. V and J are TRBV7-2 and TRBJ1-2; 8 positions match TRBD1. V shed 6 bases, J shed 6 bases, and the junction held 6 bases outside the gene matches. The CDR3 spans 13 residues. From germline, CDR1 is SGHTA and CDR2 FQGNSA.